Below are 19 T cell receptor beta chains sequenced from a single sample in a study of shared clonotypes between healthy human individuals. Some clones are missing from TCRdb's copy, which holds only in-frame ones; the method was immunoSEQ multiplex PCR. This sample has about 960,000 clones, with 60% to 85% found just once. Sequencing was performed on memory CD4+ T cells sorted from blood. Subset noted: CD45RA-negative fraction. The receptor set was obtained from a man aged 18 to 30 in good health.

The genes are TRBV10-1 and TRBJ1-1; 7 bases agree with TRBD1. CDR1 and CDR2 from the germline V gene are WNHNN and SYGVQD (reference sequence). V gave up 6 bases and J gave up 4 bases; unmatched junction bases: 5. The CDR3 totals 13 residues. The CDR3 spells CASSLTGTTEAFF. The CDR3, as DNA: TGCGCCAGCAGCCTGACAGGGACCACTGAAGCTTTCTTT.

The rearrangement joins TRBV9 to TRBJ2-2; no firm D call. Between the trimmed V and J ends, which lost 4 bases and 6 bases, there was a span of 10 bases. Germline CDR1 is SGDLS and CDR2 is YYNGEE. This CDR3 spans 13 amino acids. The CDR3 nucleotides read TGTGCCAGCAGCTCTAGTAGCCCCGGGGAGCTGTTTTTT. Amino acid sequence: CASSSSSPGELFF.

V and J are TRBV19 and TRBJ1-5, with a possible D match to TRBD1 (5 bases). The CDR3 extends over 13 amino acids. Trimming stripped 6 bases from V and 4 bases from J, with 10 bases between. Germline CDR1 reads LNHDA; CDR2 reads SQIVND (reference sequence). CDR3 DNA sequence: TGTGCCAGTAGCTGGGACCGAAATCAGCCCCAGCATTTT. Encoded protein: CASSWDRNQPQHF.

The chain employs TRBV5-1 and TRBJ2-6; no firm D call. Deletions cut 4 bases from V and 4 bases from J, with 9 bases between. CDR3 size: 14 residues. The germline V gene has CDR1 SGHRS and CDR2 YFSETQ. CDR3: CASSDTAGANVLTF. CDR3 DNA: TGCGCCAGCAGCGACACAGCGGGGGCCAACGTCCTGACTTTC.

The table lists this clone with a count of one. V gene TRBV18 combines with J gene TRBJ2-7; D remains ambiguous. V lost 0 bases and J lost 1, with 13 bases in between. CDR1 KGHSH and CDR2 LQKENI come from the germline V gene. CDR3 length equals 16 residues. The CDR3, as DNA: TGTGCCAGCTCACCACCGGGCCGGCAGGCATCCTACGAGCAGTACTTC. Translation gives CASSPPGRQASYEQYF.

The chain uses TRBV12-5 and TRBJ2-1, with a weak D call TRBD2 (5 bases). The CDR3 spans 14 residues. Trimming pared 5 bases from V and 1 base from J, leaving 9 bases between. Germline assignment: CDR1 LGHNT and CDR2 FRNRAP. The CDR3 DNA reads TGTGCTAGTGGTGGCGGGTCTTCCTACAATGAGCAGTTCTTC. It specifies CASGGGSSYNEQFF.

As DNA, the CDR3 is TGTGCCAGCAGCCCTGGCGGGAGAACCTACGAGCAGTACTTC. Translating gives CASSPGGRTYEQYF. This rearrangement joins TRBV5-4 to TRBJ2-7; 7 nucleotides align to TRBD2. Germline V gene lookup returns CDR1 SGHNT and CDR2 YYREEE (reference sequence). Trimming cost V 4 bases and J 2 bases; bases outside gene matches: 6. This CDR3 has 14 residues.

V usage is TRBV6-1 and J usage is TRBJ2-3, with D maybe TRBD1 (5 bases). Germline CDR1 is MNHNS and CDR2 is SASEGT. V was shortened by 2 bases and J by 0 bases, with 12 bases between the two germline ends. CDR3 length: 16 residues. The CDR3 bases are TGTGCCAGCAGTGAACTAGGGGTTAGAAGCACAGATACGCAGTATTTT. It translates to CASSELGVRSTDTQYF.

This clone was found a few times. The CDR3 reads CASSLVVWGEVSYEQYF. The CDR3 DNA sequence: TGTGCCAGCAGCTTAGTAGTTTGGGGAGAGGTTTCCTACGAGCAGTACTTC. The V gene is TRBV7-2, the J gene TRBJ2-7; TRBD2 is a possible D gene (5 bases). The CDR3 sequence is 17 residues long. Germline CDR1 and CDR2: SGHTA and FQGNSA. Trimming pared 1 base from V and 1 base from J, leaving 17 bases between.

The V and J genes are TRBV7-9 and TRBJ2-2; either TRBD1 or TRBD2 may supply D (6 bases each). The V end lost 0 bases, the J end lost 6 bases, and 8 bases lay between the germline ends. Germline V gives CDR1 SEHNR, CDR2 FQNEAQ (reference sequence). The CDR3 runs to 14 residues. The CDR3: CASSLAGGAGELFF. CDR3 bases: TGTGCCAGCAGCTTAGCGGGGGGCGCCGGGGAGCTGTTTTTT.

V gene TRBV27 combines with J gene TRBJ2-6; TRBD2 is a possible D gene (6 bases). CDR3 length equals 18 residues. Germline V lookup: CDR1 MNHEY, CDR2 SMNVEV (reference sequence). Deletions cut 6 bases from V and 1 base from J, with 19 bases between. The CDR3 nucleotides read TGTGCCAGCAGCCCTTGGATGGGGGGAATATCTGGGGCCAACGTCCTGACTTTC. Its protein product is CASSPWMGGISGANVLTF.

This clone showed up just once. J is TRBJ2-5 and V is TRBV5-8, with D possibly matching TRBD1 (6 bases). In germline, CDR1 is SGHTS, CDR2 YDEGEE. The CDR3 totals 14 residues. Trimming shortened V by 2 bases and J by 2 bases, and 10 bases separated the two germline ends. This chain's CDR3 is CASSFTGKQETQYF. The CDR3 coding sequence is TGTGCCAGCAGCTTCACAGGGAAACAAGAGACCCAGTACTTC.

J is TRBJ1-2 and V is TRBV7-9; no definite D call. The length of the CDR3 is 14 residues. Looked up from germline, CDR1 is SEHNR and CDR2 is FQNEAQ (reference sequence). Trimming stripped 7 bases from V and 5 bases from J, with 17 bases between. The CDR3 sequence is CASTLGQSYYGYTF. The CDR3 bases are TGTGCCAGCACCCTAGGGCAGTCGTATTATGGCTACACCTTC.

V gene TRBV19 combines with J gene TRBJ1-2; 7 positions agree with TRBD1. The CDR3 covers 16 residues. V shed 6 bases and J 5 bases; nucleotides not matched to a gene: 15. Germline V gene sequence: CDR1 LNHDA, CDR2 SQIVND (reference sequence). CDR3 bases: TGTGCCAGTAGCCCTCGGGGACAGCCGGAATTTTATGGCTACACCTTC. It specifies CASSPRGQPEFYGYTF. The full variable domain, in which reference TRBV19 and TRBJ1-2 provide the parts outside the CDR3, is DGGITQSPKYLFRKEGQNVTLSCEQNLNHDAMYWYRQDPGQGLRLIYYSQIVNDFQKGDIAEGYSVSREKKESFPLTVTSAQKNPTAFYLCASSPRGQPEFYGYTFGSGTRLTVV.

This chain joins TRBV6-1 and TRBJ2-5; 7 nucleotides align to TRBD1. The V and J ends lost 7 bases and 4 bases, in that order; junction bases with no gene match: 6. This CDR3 is 13 amino acids long. Germline assignment: CDR1 MNHNS and CDR2 SASEGT. The DNA of the CDR3 is TGTGCCAGCAAGACAGGGCCTGGAGAGACCCAGTACTTC. Protein sequence: CASKTGPGETQYF.

This chain joins TRBV10-3 and TRBJ2-1; TRBD2 is a possible D gene (5 bases). Germline CDR1 and CDR2: ENHRY and SYGVKD. The CDR3 totals 13 residues. Deletions cut 6 bases from V and 6 bases from J, with 12 bases between. The CDR3 bases are TGTGCCATCAGGGGCCCGGCGGGCAATGAGCAGTTCTTC. Amino acid sequence: CAIRGPAGNEQFF.

This clone appeared a few times. The chain couples TRBV2 to TRBJ1-2; D gene unclear. Germline V lookup: CDR1 SNHLY, CDR2 FYNNEI. V shed 6 bases and J shed 8 bases, with 10 bases lying between them. This CDR3 region has 11 residues. DNA for the CDR3: TGTGCCAGCAGCCCCGAGCGGGGCTACACCTTC. Amino acids: CASSPERGYTF.

A word on this clone: Possible read error: a much larger clone is one base away. This specimen includes other DNA sequences encoding the same CDR3. V gene TRBV30 combines with J gene TRBJ1-5; tentative D call: TRBD1 (5 bases). Trimming took 0 bases from V and 4 from J, leaving 10 bases between them. This CDR3 spans 14 amino acids. CDR1 is GTSNPN and CDR2 is SVGIG in the germline V gene (reference sequence). The CDR3 loop is CAWSVSGSNQPQHF. CDR3 sequence (DNA): TGTGCCTGGAGTGTATCAGGGAGTAATCAGCCCCAGCATTTT.

This clone was seen ten or more times. The J gene is TRBJ2-3, the V gene TRBV2, with D unclear. V was cut by 6 bases and J by 0 bases, with 13 bases left in between. Looked up from germline, CDR1 is SNHLY and CDR2 is FYNNEI. This CDR3 is 15 amino acids long. For the CDR3, the DNA is TGTGCCAGCAGGGCTCGTGCTGCTAGCACAGATACGCAGTATTTT. Protein: CASRARAASTDTQYF.